The next 4 T cell receptor beta chains were all read from a single sample in a study of T cell responses to AZD1222 COVID-19 vaccine. Profiling relied on immunoSEQ multiplex PCR, and the TCRdb table lists in-frame clones only, not all of them. In the table there are 190,000 or so clones, around nine tenths of which are singletons. The specimen comprised peripheral blood, sampled 28 days after the second AZD1222 dose. The receptors derive from an adult who received the AZD1222 COVID-19 vaccine.

The chain joins TRBV15 to TRBJ2-7, with TRBD2 identical over 9 bases. With V trimmed by 6 bases and J by 3 bases, 9 bases remained unmatched. The germline V gene encodes CDR1 LNHNV and CDR2 YYDKDF (reference sequence). The CDR3 runs to 15 residues. CDR3 protein: CATRKRREGNYEQYF. The CDR3 bases are TGTGCCACCAGAAAGCGGCGGGAGGGCAACTACGAGCAGTACTTC.

The genes are TRBV28 and TRBJ2-7; the D gene is possibly TRBD1 (7 bases). The length of the CDR3 is 13 residues. Between the trimmed V and J ends, which lost 5 bases and 3 bases, there was a span of 11 bases. Germline V gene sequence: CDR1 MDHEN, CDR2 SYDVKM. The CDR3 nucleotides read TGTGCCAGCAGTAGACAGGGAGGCTACGAGCAGTACTTC. Translating it yields CASSRQGGYEQYF.

The genes are TRBV7-2 and TRBJ2-2; TRBD1 aligns across 8 bases. Germline trimming cut 5 bases from V and 5 bases from J; bases unmatched to any gene: 10. This CDR3 is 16 amino acids long. CDR1 is SGHTA, CDR2 FQGNSA, per germline. The CDR3 sequence: CASSRDPGQVTGELFF. The DNA of the CDR3 is TGTGCCAGCAGCCGCGATCCGGGACAGGTGACCGGGGAGCTGTTTTTT.

The chain combines TRBV18 with TRBJ2-1, with D perhaps TRBD1 (6 bases). In germline, CDR1 is KGHSH, CDR2 LQKENI. Deletions cut 5 bases from V and 6 bases from J, with 14 bases between. The CDR3 is 14 residues long. CDR3 nucleotide sequence: TGTGCCAGCTCAGCGAAACAGGGATCCAATGAGCAGTTCTTC. Protein product: CASSAKQGSNEQFF.